This T cell receptor beta chain was retrieved from a study of graft-versus-host responses after intestinal transplantation. About the research overall: Transplants were multivisceral, liver-intestinal, or isolated intestinal. Every recipient had anti-thymocyte globulin induction and around 3 years of tacrolimus plus steroids.

The V gene's germline CDR1 is MNHEY and CDR2 SMNVEV (reference sequence). Trimming left V 5 bases short and J 5 bases short, with 10 bases between. CDR3 length equals 12 residues. TCRdb's copy holds only in-frame clones and misses some; the assay was immunoSEQ multiplex PCR. In the table there are roughly 29,000 clones, 85% to 95% of which are singletons. Of note for this clone: Antigen specificity is unknown.

Regarding the study as a whole: Patients who carried graft-donor T cell macrochimerism also had high graft-versus-host to host-versus-graft clonal ratios in their allografts. There was an association between peak levels of circulating GvH clones and early post-transplant HvG declines.

Sequencing used PBMCs, obtained 66 days after intestinal transplant. The chain employs TRBV27 and TRBJ2-7; D not resolved. The receptor was isolated from a human patient who received an intestinal transplant, so some T cells may come from the graft donor. The CDR3 spells CASSTNGHEQYF. CDR3 sequence (DNA): TGTGCCAGCAGTACCAATGGCCACGAGCAGTACTTC.